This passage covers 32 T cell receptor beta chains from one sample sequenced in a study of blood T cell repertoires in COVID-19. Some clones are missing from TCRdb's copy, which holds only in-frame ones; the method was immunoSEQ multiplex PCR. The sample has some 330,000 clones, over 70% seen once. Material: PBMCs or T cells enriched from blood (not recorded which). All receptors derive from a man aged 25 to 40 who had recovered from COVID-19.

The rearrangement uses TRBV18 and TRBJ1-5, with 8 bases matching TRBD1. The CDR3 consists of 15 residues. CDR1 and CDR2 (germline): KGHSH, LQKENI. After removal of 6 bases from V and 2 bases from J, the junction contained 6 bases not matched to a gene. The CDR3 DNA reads TGTGCCAGCTCTGACAGGGGAGGTGGCAATCAGCCCCAGCATTTT. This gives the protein CASSDRGGGNQPQHF.

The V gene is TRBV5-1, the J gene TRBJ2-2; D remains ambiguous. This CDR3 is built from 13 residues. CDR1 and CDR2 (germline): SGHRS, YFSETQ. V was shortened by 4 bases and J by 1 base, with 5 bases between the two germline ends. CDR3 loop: CASSLGNTGELFF. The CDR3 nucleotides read TGCGCCAGCAGCCTAGGGAACACCGGGGAGCTGTTTTTT.

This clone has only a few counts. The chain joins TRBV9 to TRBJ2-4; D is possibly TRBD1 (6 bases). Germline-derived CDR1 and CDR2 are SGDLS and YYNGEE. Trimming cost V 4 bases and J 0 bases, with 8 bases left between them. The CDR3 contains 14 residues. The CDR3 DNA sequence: TGTGCCAGCAGCCCAGGGGTAGCCAAAAACATTCAGTACTTC. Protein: CASSPGVAKNIQYF.

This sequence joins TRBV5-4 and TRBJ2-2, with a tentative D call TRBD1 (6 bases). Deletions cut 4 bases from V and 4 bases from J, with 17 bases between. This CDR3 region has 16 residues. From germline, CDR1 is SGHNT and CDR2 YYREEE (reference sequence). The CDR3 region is CASSVGGRGGTGELFF. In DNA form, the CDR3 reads TGTGCCAGCAGCGTTGGGGGCAGGGGCGGCACCGGGGAGCTGTTTTTT.

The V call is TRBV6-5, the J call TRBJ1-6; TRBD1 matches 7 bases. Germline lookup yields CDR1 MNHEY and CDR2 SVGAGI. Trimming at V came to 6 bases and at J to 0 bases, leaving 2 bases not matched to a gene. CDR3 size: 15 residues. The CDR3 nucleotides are TGTGCCAGCAGGAGGGACAGCTCCTATAATTCACCCCTCCACTTT. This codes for CASRRDSSYNSPLHF.

CDR3 DNA sequence: TGTGCCAGTACCTCGGAGCGGGGGCCCGCCTACGAGCAGTACTTC. This codes for CASTSERGPAYEQYF. The rearrangement uses TRBV19 and TRBJ2-7, with 8 positions matching TRBD2. The CDR3 length is 15 residues. Trimming at V came to 7 bases and at J to 2 bases, leaving 10 bases not matched to a gene. In germline, CDR1 is LNHDA, CDR2 SQIVND (reference sequence). Full variable domain (remainder filled in from reference TRBV19 and TRBJ2-7): DGGITQSPKYLFRKEGQNVTLSCEQNLNHDAMYWYRQDPGQGLRLIYYSQIVNDFQKGDIAEGYSVSREKKESFPLTVTSAQKNPTAFYLCASTSERGPAYEQYFGPGTRLTVT.

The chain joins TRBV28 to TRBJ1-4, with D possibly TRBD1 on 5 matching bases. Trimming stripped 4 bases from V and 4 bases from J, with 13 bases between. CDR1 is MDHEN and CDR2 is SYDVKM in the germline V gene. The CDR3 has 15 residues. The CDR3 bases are TGTGCCAGCAGTTCCCCGGGGGGTCGTAATGAAAAACTGTTTTTT. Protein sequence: CASSSPGGRNEKLFF.

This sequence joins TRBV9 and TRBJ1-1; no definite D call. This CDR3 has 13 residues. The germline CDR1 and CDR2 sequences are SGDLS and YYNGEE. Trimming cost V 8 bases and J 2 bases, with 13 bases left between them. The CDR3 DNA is TGTGCCAGTCAGAGGGAGGGAAACACTGAAGCTTTCTTT. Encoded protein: CASQREGNTEAFF.

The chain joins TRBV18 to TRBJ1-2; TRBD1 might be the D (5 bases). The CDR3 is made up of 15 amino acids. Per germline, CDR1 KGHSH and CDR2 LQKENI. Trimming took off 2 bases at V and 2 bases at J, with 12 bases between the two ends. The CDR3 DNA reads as TGTGCCAGCTCACCATGGCAGGGCATGAACTATGGCTACACCTTC. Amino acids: CASSPWQGMNYGYTF.

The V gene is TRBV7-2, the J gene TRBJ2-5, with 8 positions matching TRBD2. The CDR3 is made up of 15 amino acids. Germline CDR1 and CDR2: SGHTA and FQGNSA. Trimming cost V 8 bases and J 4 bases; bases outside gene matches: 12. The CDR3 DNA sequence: TGTGCCAGCTGCAAAGCGGGGGCGGGGGGAGAGACCCAGTACTTC. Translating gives CASCKAGAGGETQYF.

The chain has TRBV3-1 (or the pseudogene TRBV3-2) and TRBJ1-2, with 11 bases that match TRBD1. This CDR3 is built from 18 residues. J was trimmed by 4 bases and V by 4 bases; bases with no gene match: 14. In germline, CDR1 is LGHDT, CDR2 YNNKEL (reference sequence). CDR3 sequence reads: CASSRVRTGGAGSYGYTF. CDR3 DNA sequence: TGTGCCAGCAGCCGTGTTAGGACAGGGGGCGCCGGGTCCTATGGCTACACCTTC.

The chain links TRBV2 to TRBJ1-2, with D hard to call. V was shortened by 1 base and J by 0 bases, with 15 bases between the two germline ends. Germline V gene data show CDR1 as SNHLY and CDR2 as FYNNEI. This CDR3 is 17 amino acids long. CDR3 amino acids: CASSEGAPTVSNYGYTF. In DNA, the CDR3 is TGTGCCAGCAGTGAAGGGGCCCCGACGGTTTCTAACTATGGCTACACCTTC.

The CDR3 DNA reads as TGTGCCTGGAAACCCCCACGTCAGGGGCGGAACACTGAAGCTTTCTTT. Translated, it gives CAWKPPRQGRNTEAFF. This rearrangement joins TRBV30 to TRBJ1-1, with D possibly matching TRBD1 (6 bases). The CDR3 length is 16 residues. CDR1 is GTSNPN, CDR2 SVGIG, per germline (reference sequence). V was cut by 4 bases and J by 1 base, with 19 bases left in between.

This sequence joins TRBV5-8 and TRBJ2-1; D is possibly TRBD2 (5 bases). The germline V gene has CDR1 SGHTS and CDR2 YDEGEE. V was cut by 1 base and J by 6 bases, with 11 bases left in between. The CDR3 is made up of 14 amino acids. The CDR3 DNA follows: TGTGCCAGCAGCTTGATGGGCCGGGGCAATGAGCAGTTCTTC. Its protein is CASSLMGRGNEQFF.

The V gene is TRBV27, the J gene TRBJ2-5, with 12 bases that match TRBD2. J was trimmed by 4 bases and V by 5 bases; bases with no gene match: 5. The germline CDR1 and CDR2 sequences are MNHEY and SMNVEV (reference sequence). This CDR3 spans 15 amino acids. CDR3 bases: TGTGCCAGCAGTCCAAGGACTAGCGGGGTAGAGACCCAGTACTTC. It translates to CASSPRTSGVETQYF.

The CDR3 loop reads CASSPGPLEQYF. CDR3 nucleotides: TGTGCCAGCAGCCCCGGTCCACTCGAGCAGTACTTC. The V and J genes are TRBV11-3 and TRBJ2-7, with no clear D. Trimming removed 5 bases at V and 6 bases at J, with 11 bases between. This CDR3 is built from 12 residues. In germline, CDR1 is SGHNT, CDR2 YENEEA.

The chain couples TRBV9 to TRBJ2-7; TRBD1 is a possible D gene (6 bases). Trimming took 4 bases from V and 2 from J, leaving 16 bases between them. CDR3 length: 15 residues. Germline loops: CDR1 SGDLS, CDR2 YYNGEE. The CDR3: CASSQEAGVPYEQYF. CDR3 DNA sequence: TGTGCCAGCAGCCAGGAGGCAGGGGTCCCCTACGAGCAGTACTTC. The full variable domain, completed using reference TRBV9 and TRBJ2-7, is DSGVTQTPKHLITATGQRVTLRCSPRSGDLSVYWYQQSLDQGLQFLIQYYNGEERAKGNILERFSAQQFPDLHSELNLSSLELGDSALYFCASSQEAGVPYEQYFGPGTRLTVT.

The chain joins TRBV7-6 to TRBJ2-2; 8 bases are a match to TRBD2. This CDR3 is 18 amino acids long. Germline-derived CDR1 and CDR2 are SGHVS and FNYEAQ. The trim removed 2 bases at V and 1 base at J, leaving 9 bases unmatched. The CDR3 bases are TGTGCCAGCAGCTTAACGTTTGGACTAGCCCAGAACACCGGGGAGCTGTTTTTT. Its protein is CASSLTFGLAQNTGELFF.

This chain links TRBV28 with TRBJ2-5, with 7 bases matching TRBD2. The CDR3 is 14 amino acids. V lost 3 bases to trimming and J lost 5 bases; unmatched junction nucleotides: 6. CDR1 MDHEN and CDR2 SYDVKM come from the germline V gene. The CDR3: CASSFVGGGETQYF. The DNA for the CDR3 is TGTGCCAGCAGTTTCGTTGGGGGAGGGGAGACCCAGTACTTC.

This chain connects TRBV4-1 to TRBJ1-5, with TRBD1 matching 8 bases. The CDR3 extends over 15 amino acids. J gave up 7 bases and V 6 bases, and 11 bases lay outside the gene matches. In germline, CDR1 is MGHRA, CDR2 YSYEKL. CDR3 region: CASSPLGQVGQPQHF. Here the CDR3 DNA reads TGCGCCAGCAGTCCTCTGGGACAGGTGGGGCAGCCCCAGCATTTT.

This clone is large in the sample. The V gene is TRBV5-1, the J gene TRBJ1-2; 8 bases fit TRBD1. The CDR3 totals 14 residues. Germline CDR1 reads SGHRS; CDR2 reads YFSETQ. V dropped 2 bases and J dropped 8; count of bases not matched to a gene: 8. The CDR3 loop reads CASSFGTGSTGYTF. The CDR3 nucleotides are TGCGCCAGCAGCTTCGGGACAGGCAGCACCGGCTACACCTTC.

CDR3 coding DNA: TGTGCCAGCAGTTTTGGGCCGAGAGATACGCAGTATTTT. Encoded protein: CASSFGPRDTQYF. The V call is TRBV12-3 or TRBV12-4, the J call TRBJ2-3, with D uncertain. This CDR3 is built from 13 residues. With 3 bases removed from V and 5 bases from J, the gap between germline ends came to 9 bases.

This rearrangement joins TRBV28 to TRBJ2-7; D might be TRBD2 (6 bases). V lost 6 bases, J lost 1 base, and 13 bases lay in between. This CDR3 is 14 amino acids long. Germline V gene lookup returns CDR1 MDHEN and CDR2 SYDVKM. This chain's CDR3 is CASRSAGKSYEQYF. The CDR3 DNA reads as TGTGCCAGCAGATCGGCGGGGAAGTCCTACGAGCAGTACTTC.

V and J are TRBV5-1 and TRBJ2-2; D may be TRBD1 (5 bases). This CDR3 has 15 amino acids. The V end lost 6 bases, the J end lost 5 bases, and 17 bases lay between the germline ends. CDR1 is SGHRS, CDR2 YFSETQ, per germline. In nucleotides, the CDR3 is TGCGCCAGCACATCCCAGGGTGGTTGGACCGGGGAGCTGTTTTTT. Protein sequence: CASTSQGGWTGELFF.

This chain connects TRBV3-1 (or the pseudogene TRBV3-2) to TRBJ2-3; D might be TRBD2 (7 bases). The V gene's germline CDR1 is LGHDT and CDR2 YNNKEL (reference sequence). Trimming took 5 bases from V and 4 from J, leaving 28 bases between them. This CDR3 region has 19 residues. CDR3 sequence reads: CASSADIVRGGGSPDTQYF. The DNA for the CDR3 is TGTGCCAGCAGCGCAGATATAGTGCGAGGGGGGGGCTCCCCAGATACGCAGTATTTT.

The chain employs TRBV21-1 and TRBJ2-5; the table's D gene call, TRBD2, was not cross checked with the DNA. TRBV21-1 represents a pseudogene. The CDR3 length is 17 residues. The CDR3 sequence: CASSKGLAGSQDETQYF. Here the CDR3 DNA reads TGTGCCAGCAGCAAAGGACTAGCGGGGTCTCAGGATGAGACCCAGTACTTC.

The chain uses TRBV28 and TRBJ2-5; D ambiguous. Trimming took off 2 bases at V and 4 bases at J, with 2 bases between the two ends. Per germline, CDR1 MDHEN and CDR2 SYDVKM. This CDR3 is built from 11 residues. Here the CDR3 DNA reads TGTGCCAGCAGTTTACTAGAGACCCAGTACTTC. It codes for CASSLLETQYF.

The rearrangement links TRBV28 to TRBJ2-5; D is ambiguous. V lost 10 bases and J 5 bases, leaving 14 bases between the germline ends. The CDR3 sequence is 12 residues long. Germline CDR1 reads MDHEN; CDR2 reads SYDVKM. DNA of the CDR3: TGTGCCATATCGTTCACGGGTGAGACCCAGTACTTC. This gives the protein CAISFTGETQYF.

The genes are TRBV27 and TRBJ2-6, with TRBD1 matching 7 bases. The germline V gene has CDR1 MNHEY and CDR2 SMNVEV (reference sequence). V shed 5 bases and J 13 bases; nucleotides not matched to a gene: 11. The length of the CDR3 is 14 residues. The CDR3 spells CASSPRDSLGVLTF. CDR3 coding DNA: TGTGCCAGCAGTCCCCGGGACAGCCTTGGAGTCCTGACTTTC.

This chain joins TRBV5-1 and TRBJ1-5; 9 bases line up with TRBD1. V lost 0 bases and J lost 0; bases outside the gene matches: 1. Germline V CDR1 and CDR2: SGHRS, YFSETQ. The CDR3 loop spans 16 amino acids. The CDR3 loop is CASSLEGQGSNQPQHF. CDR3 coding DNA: TGCGCCAGCAGCTTGGAGGGACAGGGTAGCAATCAGCCCCAGCATTTT.

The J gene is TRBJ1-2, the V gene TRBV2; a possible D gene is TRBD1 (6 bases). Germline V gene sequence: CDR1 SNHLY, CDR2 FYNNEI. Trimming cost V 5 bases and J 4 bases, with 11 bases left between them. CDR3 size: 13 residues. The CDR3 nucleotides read TGTGCCAGCAGTTCAGGGGTGGTCTATGGCTACACCTTC. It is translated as CASSSGVVYGYTF. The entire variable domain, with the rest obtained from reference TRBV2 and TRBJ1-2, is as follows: EPEVTQTPSHQVTQMGQEVILRCVPISNHLYFYWYRQILGQKVEFLVSFYNNEISEKSEIFDDQFSVERPDGSNFTLKIRSTKLEDSAMYFCASSSGVVYGYTFGSGTRLTVV.

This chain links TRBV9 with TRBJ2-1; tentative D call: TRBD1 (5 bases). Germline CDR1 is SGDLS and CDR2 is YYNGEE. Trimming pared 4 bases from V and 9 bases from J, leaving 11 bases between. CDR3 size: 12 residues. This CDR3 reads CASSPAGFEQFF. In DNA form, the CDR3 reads TGTGCCAGCAGCCCCGCAGGGTTTGAGCAGTTCTTC.